This record covers a single T cell receptor (beta chain). Its antigen target is currently unknown. Base qualities are not recorded, but no much larger clone differs from it by a single base. Each collaborating institution followed its own protocols to collect whole blood in K2EDTA tubes. For TCRbeta analysis, collaborator samples were shipped as frozen whole blood, as isolated PBMCs, or as DNA extracted from either sample type. This specimen comes from a study of blood T cell repertoires in COVID-19 (TCRdb year 2020). Background for the entire study: The collaborator samples originated in the United States, Italy and Spain and spanned the acute and convalescent phases of COVID-19. The material from the prospective study consisted of cDNA or gDNA derived from T cells, B-cell-depleted T cells, or PBMCs. The dataset comprised deeply sampled blood TCRbeta repertoires from subjects exposed to, actively infected with, or recovered from COVID-19. The repertoires were released in a freely available public database meant as a resource for research on the immune response to SARS-CoV-2. The samples were drawn from two sources: the first 160 participants of the ongoing ImmuneRACE study, and 1,200 or so subjects contributed by 6 global collaborators. The sample metadata nearly always contained a de-identified subject ID, COVID-19 status, age in years and sex. HLA class I and class II types, where available, came from metadata supplied by the sample provider rather than from assay-based typing.

The germline ends are 10 bases apart after V is trimmed by 1 base and J by 0 bases. From a lookup of the germline V gene, CDR1 and CDR2 are SGHAT and FQNNGV. Measured from the cysteine to the phenylalanine, the CDR3 is 16 residues long. Only the CDR3 region is kept as DNA, spanning 48 bases read in frame from base 1. TCRbeta CDR3 regions were amplified from genomic DNA by means of the immunoSEQ Assay, a bias-controlled multiplex PCR. For the original study's pipeline: Nucleated cell counts per sample were estimated from amplification of reference gene primers within the assay. To quantify the absolute abundance of each unique TCRbeta CDR3 rearrangement, sequence reads were collapsed and filtered. For each sample, productive Simpson clonality was calculated as the square root of Simpson's diversity index over productive rearrangements. Imported from immuneACCESS, the table was reduced by TCRdb to in-frame sequences with V and J called. These copies leave out some clones; in studies compared against another copy, an unresolved V gene accounts for under half, and the cause of the remainder is not known. V and J calls and clone size follow that table, whereas D and trimming were derived from the DNA. This sample is represented by approximately 98,000 clones; approximately 70% of them were singletons. 1.8% of the sample rests with the top ten.

Broader findings and caveats from the paper: Clinical and demographic metadata were provided uncurated, with the amount varying by source and participant.

The rearranged segments are TRBV11-2 and TRBJ2-1, with no confident D gene call. This TCR was sampled from a woman aged 40 to 50 with acute or convalescent COVID-19. The sequenced material came from peripheral blood. The nucleotide sequence is TGTGCCAGCAGCTTAGGGCTAGTGGGCTCCTACAATGAGCAGTTCTTC. Its product reads: CASSLGLVGSYNEQFF.